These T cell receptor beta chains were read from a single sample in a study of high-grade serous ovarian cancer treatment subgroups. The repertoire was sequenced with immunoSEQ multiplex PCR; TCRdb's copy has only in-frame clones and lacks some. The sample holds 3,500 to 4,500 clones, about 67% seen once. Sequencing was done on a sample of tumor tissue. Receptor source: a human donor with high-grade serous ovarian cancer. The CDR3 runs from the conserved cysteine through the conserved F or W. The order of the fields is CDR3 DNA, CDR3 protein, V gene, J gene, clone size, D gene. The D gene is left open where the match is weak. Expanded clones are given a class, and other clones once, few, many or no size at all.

TGTGCCAGCAGCTCCCTGGTAGGGCGGGGGAGCTCCTACGAGCAGTACTTC,CASSSLVGRGSSYEQYF,TRBV5-6,TRBJ2-7,-,TRBD2
TGTGCCAGTCAGGGTCAAGGGGCCTACGAGCAGTACTTC,CASQGQGAYEQYF,TRBV5-6,TRBJ2-7,-,-
TGTGCCAGCAGGTGGACAGGGGGCATAAACACTGAAGCTTTCTTT,CASRWTGGINTEAFF,TRBV6-5,TRBJ1-1,-,TRBD1
TGTGCCAGCAGTTATTTGAGACAGACCTACAATGAGCAGTTCTTC,CASSYLRQTYNEQFF,TRBV6-6,TRBJ2-1,-,-
TGTGCCAGCAGTAGGAGTGGGACAGCGAACACCGGGGAGCTGTTTTTT,CASSRSGTANTGELFF,TRBV9,TRBJ2-2,-,TRBD1
TGTGCCAGCAGCCCCACCTTGGGCACTGAAGCTTTCTTT,CASSPTLGTEAFF,TRBV5-4,TRBJ1-1,-,-
TGTGCCACTAACGACAGGAACACCTACGAGCAGTACTTC,CATNDRNTYEQYF,TRBV6-5,TRBJ2-7,-,-
TGTGCCAGCAGGGGACGGGGCAGCACAGATACGCAGTATTTT,CASRGRGSTDTQYF,TRBV7-9,TRBJ2-3,once,-
TGTGCCAGCAGCTTTTGGGGTACCGGGGAGCTGTTTTTT,CASSFWGTGELFF,TRBV27,TRBJ2-2,-,-
TGCGCCAGCAGCCAGGGGGGTCCAGGCAATGAGCAGTTCTTC,CASSQGGPGNEQFF,TRBV4-3,TRBJ2-1,-,-
TGTGCCAGCAGCCTAAGTAGGAGGGGCACTGAAGCTTTCTTT,CASSLSRRGTEAFF,TRBV14,TRBJ1-1,-,-
TGTGCCAGCAGCCCAACTCACCGGGACAGGGTAATTAATTCACCCCTCCACTTT,CASSPTHRDRVINSPLHF,TRBV5-5,TRBJ1-6,-,TRBD1
TGTGCCACCAGCAGAGATGTAGGCCTAGCGGGCGATGAGCAGTTCTTC,CATSRDVGLAGDEQFF,TRBV15,TRBJ2-1,-,TRBD2
TGTGCCAGCAGTGAAGGAGGGCCGGGTCAGCCCCAGCATTTT,CASSEGGPGQPQHF,TRBV2,TRBJ1-5,-,-
TGTGCCATCAGTAAGCAAAGGGGTCGGGACAATGAGCAGTTCTTC,CAISKQRGRDNEQFF,TRBV10-3,TRBJ2-1,-,-
TGTGCCAGCAGCTTAGATCTAGATCGAGAGCAAACGAACACTGAAGCTTTCTTT,CASSLDLDREQTNTEAFF,TRBV11-2,TRBJ1-1,-,-
TGCGCCAGCAGCACGACAGGGGTACAAGAGACCCAGTACTTC,CASSTTGVQETQYF,TRBV5-1,TRBJ2-5,once,TRBD1
TGTGCCATCAGTGGAGGGCCTAAGACGGACAAATACCAAGAGACCCAGTACTTC,CAISGGPKTDKYQETQYF,TRBV10-3,TRBJ2-5,-,-
TGTGCCTGTGGACAGGGGGGGGAGACCCAGTACTTC,CACGQGGETQYF,TRBV6-5,TRBJ2-5,-,TRBD1
TGTGCCAGCAGCTCCCGACAGGGAAGGGAGGAAAAACTGTTTTTT,CASSSRQGREEKLFF,TRBV7-6,TRBJ1-4,large,TRBD1
TGTGCCAGCAGTGAATGGGACAGACACAATGAGCAGTTCTTC,CASSEWDRHNEQFF,TRBV6-1,TRBJ2-1,few,TRBD1
TGTGCCAGTAGTATACGCCCTAACCCCACAGATACGCAGTATTTT,CASSIRPNPTDTQYF,TRBV19,TRBJ2-3,large,-
TGTGCCAGCCGCGGGGGACTTAGCACAGATACGCAGTATTTT,CASRGGLSTDTQYF,TRBV19,TRBJ2-3,-,TRBD2
TGTGCCACCAGCAGCGGGACTCTGGGGAAAGAGACCCAGTACTTC,CATSSGTLGKETQYF,TRBV15,TRBJ2-5,-,-
TGTGCCAGCAGCTTGGGGGCGCCGACTAGCGGGTTCAATGAGCAGTTCTTC,CASSLGAPTSGFNEQFF,TRBV5-4,TRBJ2-1,-,TRBD2
TGTGCCAGCAGCTTGGTGAGGGAGGGCCATGGCTACACCTTC,CASSLVREGHGYTF,TRBV5-4,TRBJ1-2,-,-
TGCGCCAGCAGCTTGGCCACAGGGGCCCCAGGGGATACGCAGTATTTT,CASSLATGAPGDTQYF,TRBV5-1,TRBJ2-3,-,TRBD1
TGTGCCAGCAGTTATGGCAGGGCCTCTAACTATGGCTACACCTTC,CASSYGRASNYGYTF,TRBV6-5,TRBJ1-2,-,-
TGTGCCAGCAGCGTAGCTACGGCGGACCCAGGGAGCGCCAAAAACATTCAGTACTTC,CASSVATADPGSAKNIQYF,TRBV9,TRBJ2-4,-,-
TGTGCCAGCAGCTTAAGAGAGGGGTCACCCCTCCACTTT,CASSLREGSPLHF,TRBV7-3,TRBJ1-6,-,-
TGTGCCAGCAGTAACGACAGGGCCTCCTACGAGCAGTACTTC,CASSNDRASYEQYF,TRBV6-1,TRBJ2-7,-,TRBD1
TGCGCCAGCAGCCAAGGAGCAGGCCCCGAGTATGGCTACACCTTC,CASSQGAGPEYGYTF,TRBV4-3,TRBJ1-2,-,-
TGTGCCAGCACCCAAAAAATGTCCGGCGGGGAGCTGTTTTTT,CASTQKMSGGELFF,TRBV11-2,TRBJ2-2,-,-